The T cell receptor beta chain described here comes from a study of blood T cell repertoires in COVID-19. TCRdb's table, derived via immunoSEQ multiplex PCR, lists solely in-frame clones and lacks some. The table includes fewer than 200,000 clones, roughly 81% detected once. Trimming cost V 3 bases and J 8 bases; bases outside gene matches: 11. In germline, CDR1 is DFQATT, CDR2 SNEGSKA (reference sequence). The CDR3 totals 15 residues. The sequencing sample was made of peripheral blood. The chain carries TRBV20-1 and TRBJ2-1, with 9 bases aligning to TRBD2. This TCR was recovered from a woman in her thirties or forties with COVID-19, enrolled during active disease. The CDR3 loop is CSASIAGVLGDEQFF. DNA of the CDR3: TGCAGTGCTAGTATAGCGGGAGTTTTGGGGGATGAGCAGTTCTTC.